Listed here are 27 T cell receptor beta chains from one sample, sequenced in a study of blood T cell repertoires in COVID-19. This table comes from immunoSEQ multiplex PCR, and its TCRdb copy is limited to in-frame clones, with some not included. The data show some 73,000 clones, more than 70% seen once. The specimen was peripheral blood. Source of these receptors: a woman of 80 years or more with active or convalescent COVID-19.

This clone has only a few counts. The chain carries TRBV29-1 and TRBJ1-5; D possibly corresponds to TRBD1 (5 bases). The length of the CDR3 is 14 residues. Germline loops: CDR1 SQVTM, CDR2 ANQGSEA. V was clipped by 4 bases and J by 0 bases, with 10 bases between them. The CDR3, as DNA: TGCAGCGTTGCCGACAGTCATAGCAATCAGCCCCAGCATTTT. Amino acids: CSVADSHSNQPQHF.

This chain connects TRBV7-9 to TRBJ2-3; 14 bases line up with TRBD2. J gave up 0 bases and V 3 bases, and 2 bases lay outside the gene matches. CDR1 SEHNR and CDR2 FQNEAQ come from the germline V gene (reference sequence). The CDR3 covers 17 residues. The CDR3 sequence: CASSFGTSGGSTDTQYF. The CDR3 nucleotides are TGTGCCAGCAGCTTCGGGACTAGCGGGGGAAGCACAGATACGCAGTATTTT. Full variable domain (remainder filled in from reference TRBV7-9 and TRBJ2-3): DTGVSQNPRHKITKRGQNVTFRCDPISEHNRLYWYRQTLGQGPEFLTYFQNEAQLEKSRLLSDRFSAERPKGSFSTLEIQRTEQGDSAMYLCASSFGTSGGSTDTQYFGPGTRLTVL.

This sequence joins TRBV30 and TRBJ2-3, with TRBD1 as a possible D gene (6 bases). V lost 1 base, J lost 4 bases, and 6 bases lay in between. Germline V lookup: CDR1 GTSNPN, CDR2 SVGIG (reference sequence). This CDR3 comprises 12 residues. This CDR3 is CAWSGGPDTQYF. DNA of the CDR3: TGTGCCTGGAGTGGGGGGCCAGATACGCAGTATTTT.

The genes are TRBV7-3 and TRBJ2-2; 8 positions match TRBD2. Germline values: CDR1 SGHTA, CDR2 FQGTGA. Germline trimming cut 4 bases from V and 6 bases from J; bases unmatched to any gene: 13. This CDR3 region has 17 residues. The CDR3 spells CASSYGTRNLVAGELFF. DNA for the CDR3: TGTGCCAGCAGCTACGGGACTAGGAATTTGGTGGCCGGGGAGCTGTTTTTT.

CDR3 sequence (DNA): TGTGCCAGCAGTCTTCCCCCCAGACTTAGCTACGAGCAGTACTTC. This gives the protein CASSLPPRLSYEQYF. The rearrangement joins TRBV2 to TRBJ2-7; D unresolved. The CDR3 extends over 15 amino acids. Looked up from germline, CDR1 is SNHLY and CDR2 is FYNNEI. V was clipped by 5 bases and J by 3 bases, with 17 bases between them.

V is TRBV6-1 and J is TRBJ2-3, with 10 bases fitting TRBD2. Germline lookup yields CDR1 MNHNS and CDR2 SASEGT. After removal of 2 bases from V and 6 bases from J, the junction contained 8 bases not matched to a gene. The CDR3 length is 16 residues. The CDR3 loop reads CASSESVASGGDTQYF. The CDR3 DNA reads TGTGCCAGCAGTGAATCGGTGGCTAGCGGGGGTGATACGCAGTATTTT.

V and J are TRBV4-1 and TRBJ2-5, with D possibly being TRBD2 (5 bases). Trimming removed 2 bases at V and 2 bases at J, with 12 bases between. Germline V gene sequence: CDR1 MGHRA, CDR2 YSYEKL. CDR3 length: 15 amino acids. CDR3 sequence: CASSQRAGLQETQYF. CDR3 in DNA: TGCGCCAGCAGCCAACGGGCAGGACTTCAAGAGACCCAGTACTTC.

The chain recombines TRBV21-1 with TRBJ1-4; TRBD1, the table's D call, lacks a check against the DNA. TRBV21-1 constitutes a pseudogene. The CDR3 spans 13 residues. CDR3 nucleotides: TGTGCCCCCCAGGGGGTAACTAATGAAAAACTGTTTTTT. Protein: CAPQGVTNEKLFF.

The chain combines TRBV10-3 with TRBJ2-3; D is undetermined. CDR1 and CDR2 (germline): ENHRY, SYGVKD. Trimming cost V 4 bases and J 4 bases, with 9 bases left between them. The length of the CDR3 is 13 residues. The CDR3 DNA reads as TGTGCCATCAGTGTCGGAGACTCAGATACGCAGTATTTT. Its translation: CAISVGDSDTQYF.

The CDR3 DNA reads TGCGCCAGCAGCCAAGCCGGGACTAGCGGTAGGGAGCTGTTTTTT. Residues: CASSQAGTSGRELFF. The chain carries TRBV4-1 and TRBJ2-2, with TRBD2 matching 11 bases. The ends lost 1 base at V and 9 bases at J; junction bases unmatched: 4. The CDR3 runs to 15 residues. Germline V lookup: CDR1 MGHRA, CDR2 YSYEKL.

This clone was seen a few times. The rearrangement uses TRBV5-6 and TRBJ1-2; 12 positions agree with TRBD1. CDR1 SGHDT and CDR2 YYEEEE come from the germline V gene. This CDR3 has 14 residues. V was clipped by 6 bases and J by 8 bases; unmatched bases: 8. The CDR3 DNA sequence: TGTGCCAGCACCCCGGGACAGGGGGCGCGCGGCTACACCTTC. Protein product: CASTPGQGARGYTF. Full variable domain (outside the CDR3, taken from reference TRBV5-6 and TRBJ1-2): DAGVTQSPTHLIKTRGQQVTLRCSPKSGHDTVSWYQQALGQGPQFIFQYYEEEERQRGNFPDRFSGHQFPNYSSELNVNALLLGDSALYLCASTPGQGARGYTFGSGTRLTVV.

The rearrangement joins TRBV27 to TRBJ2-7; 8 bases are a match to TRBD1. The trim removed 0 bases at V and 4 bases at J, leaving 5 bases unmatched. The CDR3 loop spans 15 amino acids. Germline CDR1 is MNHEY and CDR2 is SMNVEV (reference sequence). CDR3 region: CASSLSAGTGYEQYF. CDR3 in DNA: TGTGCCAGCAGTTTATCGGCAGGGACAGGATACGAGCAGTACTTC.

The genes are TRBV24-1 and TRBJ2-5; D might be TRBD2 (5 bases). V dropped 3 bases and J dropped 0 bases, with 10 bases sitting between them. Germline V CDR1 and CDR2: KGHDR, SFDVKD. The CDR3 covers 15 residues. In nucleotides, the CDR3 is TGTGCCACCAGTGATACCACCGGGGACCAAGAGACCCAGTACTTC. Amino acids: CATSDTTGDQETQYF.

The rearrangement joins TRBV5-1 to TRBJ2-3; possible D gene TRBD2, 6 bases. The CDR3 runs 15 residues. Germline V gives CDR1 SGHRS, CDR2 YFSETQ. The V and J ends lost 7 bases and 7 bases respectively, with 22 bases between them. The CDR3 region is CASWNILDREHTQYF. CDR3 bases: TGCGCCAGCTGGAACATTCTAGATCGGGAGCATACGCAGTATTTT.

This chain uses TRBV4-3 with TRBJ2-3; D might be TRBD1 (5 bases). Trimming left V 0 bases short and J 10 bases short, with 11 bases between. The CDR3 runs 13 residues. CDR1 LGHNA and CDR2 YSLEER come from the germline V gene. This CDR3 reads CASSQERRDAQYF. CDR3 DNA: TGCGCCAGCAGCCAAGAACGCAGGGATGCGCAGTATTTT.

The chain recombines TRBV19 with TRBJ1-1, with 7 nucleotides matching TRBD1. The CDR3 is 14 amino acids. V lost 9 bases and J lost 5; bases outside the gene matches: 12. The germline gives CDR1 LNHDA, CDR2 SQIVND (reference sequence). CDR3 sequence (DNA): TGTGCCAGAGGAACCGACAGGGTGGATACTGAAGCTTTCTTT. Translated: CARGTDRVDTEAFF.

The chain links TRBV27 to TRBJ1-6; 9 bases fit TRBD1. The germline V gene has CDR1 MNHEY and CDR2 SMNVEV (reference sequence). CDR3 length: 19 amino acids. The ends lost 2 bases at V and 1 base at J; junction bases unmatched: 9. In DNA form, the CDR3 reads TGTGCCAGCAGTTTAACACCGGGACAGGGAGTATCCTATAATTCACCCCTCCACTTT. This gives the protein CASSLTPGQGVSYNSPLHF.

The J gene is TRBJ2-3, the V gene TRBV10-3, with unresolved D. The germline gives CDR1 ENHRY, CDR2 SYGVKD. Trimming left V 1 base short and J 0 bases short, with 11 bases between. The CDR3 contains 16 residues. DNA of the CDR3: TGTGCCATCAGTGAGTTCGCAGGCGAGAGCACAGATACGCAGTATTTT. This codes for CAISEFAGESTDTQYF.

The J gene is TRBJ2-4, the V gene TRBV5-6; no definite D call. Trimming cost V 4 bases and J 4 bases, with 12 bases left between them. Germline V lookup: CDR1 SGHDT, CDR2 YYEEEE. The CDR3 is 14 residues long. For the CDR3, the DNA is TGTGCCAGCAGCCCCGAGTATAATAAAAACATTCAGTACTTC. It encodes CASSPEYNKNIQYF.

The J gene is TRBJ2-3, the V gene TRBV5-4, with D perhaps matching TRBD1 (7 bases). This CDR3 is 14 amino acids long. Per germline, CDR1 SGHNT and CDR2 YYREEE (reference sequence). Deletions cut 4 bases from V and 2 bases from J, with 11 bases between. This CDR3 is CASSAGQNTDTQYF. In DNA form, the CDR3 reads TGTGCCAGCAGCGCGGGACAGAACACAGATACGCAGTATTTT.

This chain connects TRBV5-1 to TRBJ2-6, with 7 bases aligning to TRBD1. The length of the CDR3 is 16 residues. J gave up 0 bases and V 3 bases, and 3 bases lay outside the gene matches. Germline CDR1 SGHRS, CDR2 YFSETQ. The CDR3 reads CASSSGQTSGANVLTF. In nucleotides, the CDR3 is TGCGCCAGCAGCTCGGGACAGACCTCTGGGGCCAACGTCCTGACTTTC.

V gene TRBV13 combines with J gene TRBJ1-2; 8 positions match TRBD1. V shed 5 bases and J 2 bases; nucleotides not matched to a gene: 7. The CDR3 loop spans 15 amino acids. From germline, CDR1 is PRHDT and CDR2 FYEKMQ (reference sequence). In DNA form, the CDR3 reads TGTGCCAGCAGCGCGCTCAGACAGGGGAACTATGGCTACACCTTC. Protein product: CASSALRQGNYGYTF.

This clone has ten or more counts. The chain joins TRBV29-1 to TRBJ1-1, with 7 bases aligning to TRBD1. The J segment lost 2 bases and the V segment lost 4 bases, leaving 10 bases of the junction unmatched. Germline-derived CDR1 and CDR2 are SQVTM and ANQGSEA. The CDR3 has 15 amino acids. The CDR3 sequence: CSVAGEQGKNTEAFF. The DNA for the CDR3 is TGCAGCGTTGCCGGAGAACAGGGGAAAAACACTGAAGCTTTCTTT.

The gene calls are TRBV9 and TRBJ2-1, with D perhaps TRBD1 (7 bases). CDR3 size: 16 residues. V was shortened by 1 base and J by 7 bases, with 18 bases between the two germline ends. Germline values: CDR1 SGDLS, CDR2 YYNGEE. CDR3 protein: CASSVSPVGGQNEQFF. In nucleotides, the CDR3 is TGTGCCAGCAGCGTAAGTCCAGTGGGGGGACAGAATGAGCAGTTCTTC.

The chain carries TRBV4-2 and TRBJ1-6; TRBD1 is a possible D gene (6 bases). This CDR3 is 18 amino acids long. Germline V gene lookup returns CDR1 LGHNA and CDR2 YNFKEQ. V was pared by 3 bases and J by 6 bases, with 21 bases between. The CDR3 nucleotides are TGTGCCAGCAGCCAGATAACACAGGGTGTGATGGTTAATTCACCCCTCCACTTT. This translates into CASSQITQGVMVNSPLHF.

V usage is TRBV6-6 and J usage is TRBJ2-7, with 7 bases lining up with TRBD1. Germline CDR1 is MNHNY and CDR2 is SVGAGI (reference sequence). The CDR3 length is 16 residues. Germline trimming cut 7 bases from V and 3 bases from J; bases unmatched to any gene: 15. CDR3 region: CASNADRALPHYEQYF. In DNA, the CDR3 is TGTGCCAGCAACGCAGACAGGGCCCTTCCCCACTACGAGCAGTACTTC.

This chain connects TRBV9 to TRBJ2-3; D is undetermined. This CDR3 region has 14 residues. Germline loops: CDR1 SGDLS, CDR2 YYNGEE. The V gene lost 0 bases and the J gene lost 2 bases, with 7 bases spanning the gap. CDR3 loop: CASSVDPHTDTQYF. The DNA for the CDR3 is TGTGCCAGCAGCGTAGATCCCCACACAGATACGCAGTATTTT.